The rows below give T cell receptor beta chains drawn from one sample of a study of blood T cell repertoires in COVID-19. Produced via immunoSEQ multiplex PCR; TCRdb's table is partial and in-frame only. The repertoire consists of 150,000 to 170,000 clones, with about 79% occurring once and the leading ten covering around 28%. Sequenced: peripheral blood. The receptors originated from a woman aged 55 to 70 with acute or convalescent COVID-19. The CDR3 runs from the conserved cysteine through the conserved F or W. Each record gives: D gene, J gene, V gene, clone size, CDR3 DNA, CDR3 protein. D genes are given only for firm matches. A clone size is listed for some rows: how often the clone was seen (once, few, many), or a class if it is expanded.

-,TRBJ1-6,TRBV11-2,-,TGTGCCAGCAGCCGGACAGTTTCACCCCTCCACTTT,CASSRTVSPLHF
TRBD1,TRBJ1-1,TRBV6-5,-,TGTGCCAGCAGTTACTCGTTACAGGGGGACACTGAAGCTTTCTTT,CASSYSLQGDTEAFF
-,TRBJ1-6,TRBV5-4,-,TGTGCCAGCAGCGGGGCGCCGGGCTCTCGGTCACCCCTCCACTTT,CASSGAPGSRSPLHF
-,TRBJ1-2,TRBV3-1/TRBV3-2,-,TGTGCCAGCAGCCAAGGACGAAGGGGGGGGTATGGCTACACCTTC,CASSQGRRGGYGYTF
-,TRBJ2-1,TRBV11-2,-,TGTGCCAGCAGCCCGGGACTTTACAATGAGCAGTTCTTC,CASSPGLYNEQFF
-,TRBJ2-5,TRBV5-1,-,TGCGCCAGCAGCTTCACCGGGACAAAAGAGACCCAGTACTTC,CASSFTGTKETQYF
TRBD1,TRBJ2-1,TRBV7-7,-,TGTGCTAGCAGCTTCCTTGGGACAGACAATGAGCAGTTCTTC,CASSFLGTDNEQFF
-,TRBJ1-1,TRBV30,-,TGTGCCTGGAAGGACAGCTACACTGAAGCTTTCTTT,CAWKDSYTEAFF
TRBD1,TRBJ1-6,TRBV19,-,TGTGCCAGTAGTATGCGACAGGGTGGTCAACCCCTCCACTTT,CASSMRQGGQPLHF
-,TRBJ1-5,TRBV27,-,TGTGCCAGCAGCCCAACGCAATTTGGTAGGGGTCAGCCCCAGCATTTT,CASSPTQFGRGQPQHF
-,TRBJ2-2,TRBV6-1,-,TGTGCCAGCAGTGAAGTAAGGGGGAACACCGGGGAGCTGTTTTTT,CASSEVRGNTGELFF
TRBD1,TRBJ1-4,TRBV6-1,-,TGTGCCAGCAGGCCCCCGGGACAGGGAGGGGAAAAACTGTTTTTT,CASRPPGQGGEKLFF
-,TRBJ1-3,TRBV28,once,TGTGCCAGCAGGTCGACAGAGGCTGGAAACACCATATATTTT,CASRSTEAGNTIYF
-,TRBJ2-5,TRBV27,-,TGTGCCAGCCGACTTAGGGGCGGGGTGTACCAAGAGACCCAGTACTTC,CASRLRGGVYQETQYF
TRBD1,TRBJ1-4,TRBV10-3,-,TGTGCCACCCGGGACAGCGTTGCAACTAATGAAAAACTGTTTTTT,CATRDSVATNEKLFF
-,TRBJ1-5,TRBV6-1,few,TGTGCCAGCAGTGAAGCGGCGGGGCCCCAGCATTTT,CASSEAAGPQHF
TRBD1,TRBJ1-3,TRBV19,-,TGTGCCAGTAGCCCGACAGGGCGCTCTGGAAACACCATATATTTT,CASSPTGRSGNTIYF
-,TRBJ2-7,TRBV5-1,-,TGCGCCAGCAGCGTTGGCAGGGGCGAGCAGTACTTC,CASSVGRGEQYF
-,TRBJ1-5,TRBV30,-,TGTGCCTGGAGTGGTCAGTTCAATCAGCCCCAGCATTTT,CAWSGQFNQPQHF
TRBD2,TRBJ2-5,TRBV7-2,once,TGTGCCAGCAGCCGGGGGGTTTCGGAGACCCAGTACTTC,CASSRGVSETQYF
-,TRBJ2-2,TRBV18,-,TGTGCCAGCTCACCAGGGCAGAACACCGGGGAGCTGTTTTTT,CASSPGQNTGELFF
-,TRBJ1-2,TRBV30,once,TGTGCCTGGAGTGTACAAGGGGCGGTGGGCTACACCTTC,CAWSVQGAVGYTF
-,TRBJ1-2,TRBV14,once,TGTGCCAGCAGCCAGGGGAGAGGGGGCTACACCTTC,CASSQGRGGYTF
-,TRBJ2-2,TRBV3-1/TRBV3-2,-,TGTGCCAGCAGCCTTAATCCAGGGGCGACGAACACCGGGGAGCTGTTTTTT,CASSLNPGATNTGELFF
-,TRBJ1-3,TRBV7-2,-,TGTGCCAGCAGCCCCGAAGGTGGAGACACCATATATTTT,CASSPEGGDTIYF
-,TRBJ1-2,TRBV9,-,TGTGCCAGCAGCGTAGGCGGGACCGCTTTGACTGACTATGGCTACACCTTC,CASSVGGTALTDYGYTF
-,TRBJ1-2,TRBV5-6,-,TGTGCCAGCAGCTTGGGTCCAGTTCACCAAGCAGGTGGCTACACCTTC,CASSLGPVHQAGGYTF
TRBD1,TRBJ1-2,TRBV15,-,TGTGCCACCAGCAGAGAGAGACAGGGGTCGGTCTATGGCTACACCTTC,CATSRERQGSVYGYTF
TRBD1,TRBJ2-5,TRBV15,-,TGTGCCACCAGCACGTGGGGACAGAAAGAGACCCAGTACTTC,CATSTWGQKETQYF
-,TRBJ2-1,TRBV5-1,-,TGCGCCAGCAGCTTGCTTCCAGGAAACAATGAGCAGTTCTTC,CASSLLPGNNEQFF
-,TRBJ1-1,TRBV3-1/TRBV3-2,-,TGTGCCAGCAGCCGATTAGCGGCAGACACTGAAGCTTTCTTT,CASSRLAADTEAFF
TRBD2,TRBJ2-2,TRBV6-6,few,TGTGCCAGCAGCCAGGGACTAGCGGGGGACACCGGGGAGCTGTTTTTT,CASSQGLAGDTGELFF
TRBD1,TRBJ1-1,TRBV16,-,TGTGCCAGCAGCCAGCAGACAGGGACAGACGCTGAAGCTTTCTTT,CASSQQTGTDAEAFF
-,TRBJ2-2,TRBV7-7,-,TGTGCCAGCAGCTTGGAGGACTCTCGACTCGGGGAGCTGTTTTTT,CASSLEDSRLGELFF
-,TRBJ1-3,TRBV4-1,-,TGCGCCAGCAGCCTAGCGGGGGGAGCTGGAAACACCATATATTTT,CASSLAGGAGNTIYF
TRBD1,TRBJ2-5,TRBV5-1,-,TGCGCCAGCAGCTCGACAGGGGGTGTGGAGACCCAGTACTTC,CASSSTGGVETQYF
-,TRBJ2-7,TRBV6-1,-,TGTGCCAGCAGTGAAGACCTTGACAGAACCTACGAGCAGTACTTC,CASSEDLDRTYEQYF
TRBD1,TRBJ2-1,TRBV27,few,TGTGCCAGCAGAGCCGGGACAGGGAGCAATGAGCAGTTCTTC,CASRAGTGSNEQFF
-,TRBJ2-5,TRBV6-1,-,TGTGCCAGCAGTGAGGACAGTATGCAGACCCAGTACTTC,CASSEDSMQTQYF
TRBD1,TRBJ1-1,TRBV2,-,TGTGCCAGCAGGGACAGGGCGATCACTGAAGCTTTCTTT,CASRDRAITEAFF
-,TRBJ2-1,TRBV9,-,TGTGCCAGCAGCCCCTCGGTATCCTACAATGAGCAGTTCTTC,CASSPSVSYNEQFF
TRBD1,TRBJ2-7,TRBV7-9,-,TGTGCCAGCAGCTCCTCCGGGACAGGGGACGAGCAGTACTTC,CASSSSGTGDEQYF
-,TRBJ1-1,TRBV7-9,-,TGTGCCAGCAGTCCTAATGCAGGGCTGAACACTGAAGCTTTCTTT,CASSPNAGLNTEAFF
TRBD1,TRBJ1-5,TRBV18,-,TGTGCCAGCTCACCGGGACAGTTTAATCAGCCCCAGCATTTT,CASSPGQFNQPQHF
TRBD1,TRBJ1-4,TRBV4-2,-,TGTGCCAGCAGTTTTAACACAGGGGCAACTAATGAAAAACTGTTTTTT,CASSFNTGATNEKLFF
-,TRBJ1-2,TRBV12-3/TRBV12-4,-,TGTGCCAGCAGTTTTGAGGACTATGGCTACACCTTC,CASSFEDYGYTF
-,TRBJ1-4,TRBV5-1,-,TGCGCCAGCAGCCTTCCTTCGGGGGTCAATAATGAAAAACTGTTTTTT,CASSLPSGVNNEKLFF
-,TRBJ2-3,TRBV6-5,-,TGTGCCAGCAGTTACGTGAGAAGCACAGATACGCAGTATTTT,CASSYVRSTDTQYF
TRBD1,TRBJ1-5,TRBV6-2/TRBV6-3,-,TGTGCCAGCAGTTACCGACAGGGTCGTCAGCCCCAGCATTTT,CASSYRQGRQPQHF
-,TRBJ1-2,TRBV6-5,-,TGTGCCAGCCACGGAGGGCAAACTGACACCTTC,CASHGGQTDTF
-,TRBJ1-6,TRBV9,-,TGTGCCAGCAGCCCCCCGGGGGGTTCTAATTCACCCCTCCACTTT,CASSPPGGSNSPLHF
TRBD1,TRBJ1-1,TRBV5-1,few,TGCGCCAGTTCGGGACAGGGGGCCGTGAACACTGAAGCTTTCTTT,CASSGQGAVNTEAFF
TRBD2,TRBJ2-1,TRBV28,-,TGTGCCAGCAGTCACAGCGGGGGGGGATACAATGAGCAGTTCTTC,CASSHSGGGYNEQFF
-,TRBJ2-7,TRBV1,once,TGCACCAGCAGCCAAGCGGAACCGTCGGACATTCTCATCTACGAGCAGTACTTC,CTSSQAEPSDILIYEQYF